This T cell receptor (beta chain) emerged from a study of OX40 agonist ivuxolimab in advanced cancers. Study findings and constraints: Expanded clones tended on average to be more numerous among CD8+ T cells than CD4+.

Assay used: immunoSEQ multiplex PCR; TCRdb lists only in-frame clones, some missing. The sample carries roughly 26,000 clones, about 90% recorded once. Germline CDR1 and CDR2: LNHDA and SQIVND (reference sequence). This CDR3 spans 11 amino acids. The V end lost 9 bases, the J end lost 3 bases, and 8 bases lay between the germline ends. On this clone itself: Antigen unknown.

This chain uses TRBV19 with TRBJ1-2; the D is unclear. The TCR was taken from an adult with an advanced solid tumor such as melanoma, head and neck, liver or kidney cancer. This specimen consisted of CD4+ or CD8+ T cells sorted from blood, obtained in a trial of the OX40 agonist ivuxolimab. The CDR3 bases are TGTGCCAGCCGAGGGCACTATGGCTACACCTTC. Protein sequence: CASRGHYGYTF.